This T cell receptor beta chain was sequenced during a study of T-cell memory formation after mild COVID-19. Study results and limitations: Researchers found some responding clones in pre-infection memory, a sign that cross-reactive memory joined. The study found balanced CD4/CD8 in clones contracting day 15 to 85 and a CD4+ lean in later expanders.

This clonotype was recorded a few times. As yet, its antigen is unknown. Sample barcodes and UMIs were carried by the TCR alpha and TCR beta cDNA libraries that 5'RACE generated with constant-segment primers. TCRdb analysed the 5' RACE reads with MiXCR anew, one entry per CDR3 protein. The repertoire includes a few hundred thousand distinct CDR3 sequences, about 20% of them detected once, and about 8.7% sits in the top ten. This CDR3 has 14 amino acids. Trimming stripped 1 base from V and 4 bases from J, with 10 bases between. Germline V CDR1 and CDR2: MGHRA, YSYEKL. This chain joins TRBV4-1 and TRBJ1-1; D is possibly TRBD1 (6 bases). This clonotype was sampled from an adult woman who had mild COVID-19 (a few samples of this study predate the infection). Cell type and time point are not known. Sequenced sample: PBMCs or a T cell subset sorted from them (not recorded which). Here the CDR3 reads CASSQVRGGTEAFF. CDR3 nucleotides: TGCGCCAGCAGCCAAGTAAGAGGGGGCACTGAAGCTTTCTTT.